Listed here are 8 T cell receptor beta chains from one sample, sequenced in a study of blood T cell repertoires in COVID-19 (dated by TCRdb to the early 2020s). The library was obtained by the immunoSEQ multiplex PCR assay. TCRdb took this table from immuneACCESS and kept in-frame rearrangements with V and J called. Such tables lack part of the clones; where checked against another copy, unresolved V genes explain under half of the gap, and the rest is unexplained. The sample has a few hundred thousand clones on record, 80% to 95% of them singletons. About 0.83% of the sample goes to the ten largest clones. Sequencing used PBMCs or T cells enriched from blood (not recorded which). These TCRs come from a woman aged 40-49 years who had been exposed to COVID-19.

Written as DNA, the CDR3 is TGTGCCAGTGCTCCACGGGAGACTCGCAATGAGCAGTTCTTC. As protein: CASAPRETRNEQFF. The J gene is TRBJ2-1, the V gene TRBV11-1; a possible D gene is TRBD2 (6 bases). The V end lost 9 bases, the J end lost 6 bases, and 18 bases lay between the germline ends. CDR1 is SGHAT and CDR2 is FQDESV in the germline V gene (reference sequence). The CDR3 has 14 residues.

This rearrangement joins TRBV18 to TRBJ1-6; TRBD1 matches at 9 bases. The CDR3 consists of 15 residues. The V segment lost 5 bases and the J segment 10 bases; nucleotides outside the gene matches: 9. CDR1 and CDR2 from the germline V gene are KGHSH and LQKENI. CDR3 nucleotide sequence: TGTGCCAGCTCAGAGGGACAGGGTGCGAACTCACCCCTCCACTTT. It encodes CASSEGQGANSPLHF.

The chain couples TRBV6-5 to TRBJ1-6; 11 nucleotides match TRBD1. CDR1 MNHEY and CDR2 SVGAGI come from the germline V gene. The CDR3 covers 16 residues. V shed 0 bases, J shed 10 bases, and the junction held 5 bases outside the gene matches. In DNA form, the CDR3 reads TGTGCCAGCAGTTACTCTGGTGGGACAGGGGGGTCACCCCTCCACTTT. It encodes CASSYSGGTGGSPLHF.

For the CDR3, the DNA is TGTGCCAGCAGTTTATCCTACAACACTGAAGCTTTCTTT. It translates to CASSLSYNTEAFF. V and J are TRBV12-3 or TRBV12-4 and TRBJ1-1; no clear D. The CDR3 consists of 13 residues. V lost 2 bases, J lost 2 bases, and 6 bases lay in between.

This clone came up once. Other DNA sequences from this sample encode an identical CDR3 as well. The V gene is TRBV18, the J gene TRBJ1-1, with a weak D call TRBD1 (5 bases). V lost 6 bases and J lost 1, with 12 bases in between. The CDR3 length is 14 residues. The germline V gene encodes CDR1 KGHSH and CDR2 LQKENI. In nucleotides, the CDR3 is TGTGCCAGCTCGACTACGGGGGGGAACACTGAAGCTTTCTTT. Protein sequence: CASSTTGGNTEAFF.

This sequence joins TRBV19 and TRBJ1-1; 7 nucleotides line up with TRBD1. The CDR3 is made up of 13 amino acids. Germline V gives CDR1 LNHDA, CDR2 SQIVND (reference sequence). Trimming at V came to 2 bases and at J to 9 bases, leaving 6 bases not matched to a gene. The CDR3 nucleotides read TGTGCCAGTAGTATAACAGGGACAGCCAAAGCTTTCTTT. This encodes CASSITGTAKAFF. Supplemented by reference TRBV19 and TRBJ1-1, the full variable domain reads DGGITQSPKYLFRKEGQNVTLSCEQNLNHDAMYWYRQDPGQGLRLIYYSQIVNDFQKGDIAEGYSVSREKKESFPLTVTSAQKNPTAFYLCASSITGTAKAFFGQGTRLTVV.

V and J are TRBV24-1 and TRBJ1-2; D remains ambiguous. The germline gives CDR1 KGHDR, CDR2 SFDVKD. Deletions cut 7 bases from V and 4 bases from J, with 9 bases between. The CDR3 is 12 residues long. CDR3 DNA sequence: TGTGCCACCAGACAGCCACCCTATGGCTACACCTTC. This translates into CATRQPPYGYTF.

This chain connects TRBV5-6 to TRBJ1-5, with 7 positions matching TRBD1. The CDR3 is 15 amino acids. V shed 4 bases and J 4 bases; nucleotides not matched to a gene: 8. Germline assignment: CDR1 SGHDT and CDR2 YYEEEE. The CDR3 loop reads CASSLRDRYNQPQHF. Here the CDR3 DNA reads TGTGCCAGCAGCCTAAGGGACAGATATAATCAGCCCCAGCATTTT.